Here is one T cell receptor (beta chain) with its context. This clone's antigen is unknown. No base quality information exists; no much larger clone differs at one position. Libraries were constructed by the immunoSEQ multiplex PCR assay. A mixture of 60 forward primers for TCR Vbeta segments and 13 reverse primers for TCR Jbeta segments was used in the multiplex PCR. The CDR3 region of rearranged TCR beta genes was amplified from genomic DNA by a multiplex PCR assay. Amplified TCR beta libraries were sequenced as 87-base-pair reads on the Illumina HiSeq System. The authors' analysis ran thus. A later analysis counted tens of millions of unique TCR beta chains across the 640 or so repertoires, and 9.5 million to 11 million of these chains were shared by at least two donors. Raw reads were error-corrected and collapsed into unique sequences by a nearest-neighbor algorithm in which closely related sequences were merged to remove PCR and sequencing errors. CDR3 sequences were aligned to IMGT reference sequences to assign V, D and J gene segments. For a sequence to be retained, at least a six-nucleotide match to both a V gene segment and a J gene segment was required. A rearrangement counted as productive if the CDR3 had no stop codons and remained in frame with V and J, and every other rearrangement counted as non-productive. CDR3 was defined according to IMGT convention as the region running from the second conserved V-encoded cysteine to the conserved J-encoded phenylalanine. The earlier analysis of about 610 of the donors excluded any sequence lacking an unambiguous match to a single V gene segment. In an earlier analysis of 450 to 750 of the donors, a V segment was called functional when productive rearrangements were above 56.7%, and segregating when the standard deviation between donors exceeded 5%. A statistical classification framework was built for diagnosing cytomegalovirus status from the catalog of TCR beta chain sequences. In a later analysis, V and J genes were assigned by comparing TCR nucleotide sequences against IMGT/GENE-DB human TR gene sequences. Using the TCRdist pipeline, a later analysis assigned CDR3 sequences along with most-parsimonious VDJ recombination scenarios. A later analysis defined each TCR beta chain by its CDR3 amino acid sequence plus V-gene family, and excluded reads lacking a unique V-gene family. As a way to deal with suspected cross-contamination and a sequencing artifact, a later analysis dropped more than 500 nucleotide sequences that were highly shared and had low generation probability. In a later analysis, a clonal expansion index was calculated for each public chain from normalized within-repertoire ranks of inferred template counts. Generation probabilities in a later analysis came from a VDJ recombination model fitted to out-of-frame rearrangements, and those results were checked against IGoR. In a later analysis, hypergeometric tests were used to score TCR-TCR, TCR-HLA and TCR-CMV co-occurrence, with a repertoire-size bias correction applied to TCR pairs. False discovery rates were estimated in a later analysis by permuting HLA or CMV assignments 20 times. In a later analysis, co-occurring TCRs were grouped with DBSCAN, and TCRdist sequence similarity was added when clustering was performed within HLA-allele-positive subsets. Repertoires with fewer than 30,000 or more than 120,000 public chains, plus five repertoires with anomalous nucleotide sharing, were excluded from co-occurrence clustering. Entries here come from immuneACCESS through TCRdb and include only in-frame sequences with V and J called. Some clones fail to appear in such tables; in the studies checked, an unresolved V gene covers under half of the shortfall, and the cause of the remainder is unknown. For V, J and clone size, that table is used; D and trimming come from the DNA. The sample includes about 69,000 clones, with roughly 74% observed a single time. The leading ten clones occupy roughly 11% of the sample.

This sample is part of a study of cytomegalovirus exposure and HLA in healthy donors (TCRdb year 2017). In the study overall: An earlier analysis of approximately 600 of the donors reported 250 to 350 Gb of sequence data and 117 million unique TCR beta sequences from 150 million to 200 million T cells. An early release covering about 600 HLA-typed donors comprised around 300 gigabases of sequencing data and 85 million to 100 million unique TCR sequences. Among the roughly 380 genotyped donors, around 81% belonged to the genetic ancestry cluster associated with self-reported Caucasian donors. The study aimed to test whether signatures of past pathogen exposure could be identified by cataloging public T cell receptors. The T cell repertoires of 666 subjects were profiled by immunosequencing and related to cytomegalovirus serostatus. Along with the approximately 650-subject first cohort, a separate validation cohort of over 90 different subjects was used. To predict cytomegalovirus infection status, the study combined high-throughput TCR immunosequencing, statistical association of individual TCRs with disease status, and machine learning. A later analysis re-analyzed previously published TCR beta repertoires from approximately 700 donors and added high-resolution HLA genotyping to study TCR occurrence patterns. Rather than drawing on any new phenotypic data, the later analysis identified candidate immune exposures from TCR beta sequences and the way those sequences occurred across donors. An earlier analysis of roughly 580 of the donors used high-throughput TCR beta sequencing to judge whether each TCR beta V gene segment behaved as functional or pseudogenic. Alongside the repertoire data, information on donor age, sex, ethnicity and CMV serostatus was compiled. A later genetic analysis took genome-wide SNP genotypes for about 55% of the roughly 700 donors and used that subset as a discovery cohort. Every repertoire in the discovery cohort had been generated on one and the same sequencing platform. Class I and class II HLA loci were covered by the typing at four-digit resolution. Typing coverage differed by locus: A, B, C, DRB1 and DQB1 were typed in roughly 620-640 donors, DQA1 in 522, DPA1 in 600 to 610, and DPB1 in just under 490. Because of strong linkage in the cohort, roughly five DR-DQ haplotypes were treated as single units for association and clustering. On average, 235,054 unique TCR beta nucleotide sequences were sequenced per donor among roughly 430 genotyped donors of the cohort, with approximately 18% of those sequences being non-productive.

Per the germline V gene (reference sequence), GTSNPN is the CDR1 and SVGIG is the CDR2. At the junction V is shortened by 4 bases and J by 0 bases, with 6 bases in between. Including cysteine and phenylalanine, the CDR3 has 12 amino acids. The entry retains the CDR3 DNA only, 36 bases that are in frame from base 1. The cohort was made up of roughly 670 healthy bone marrow donors. At the time of sampling, every cohort member was nominally healthy, though immune exposures that went unrecorded were likely present. The donor was CMV seropositive and was included in the group of 290 or so seropositive cohort members. A peripheral blood sample was provided by each donor, and peripheral blood mononuclear cells were used for TCR beta sequencing. The Qiagen DNeasy Blood Extraction Kit was used to extract genomic DNA from the blood cell samples. What the study reported, not specific to this receptor: A further reported finding was that TCR beta sequences accurately predicted the HLA-A and HLA-B alleles for most subjects in the first cohort. CMV serostatus was the only immune exposure information available for the cohort. Presence/absence analyses assumed roughly uniform sequencing depth across donors, an assumption that may not hold. A later analysis found that HLA-associated TCR beta chains were more clonally expanded and had lower generation probabilities than equally common non-associated chains. In an earlier analysis of fewer than 750 of the donors, most TCR beta V segments were observed in productive rearrangements about 87% or about 30% of the time, broadly matching IMGT annotations. In the study, some 160 TCR beta chains were listed as associated with cytomegalovirus. Some IMGT-functional V segments, including TRBV6-2 and TRBV6-3, could not be told apart with the 87-base-pair reads, so those segments were excluded. Correlated functional status among segregating V segments might reflect linkage disequilibrium, but an unknown experimental factor could not be ruled out. This cohort had only TCR beta chains sequenced, and the lack of alpha or paired-chain data limited which features could be detected. According to a later analysis, TCR association rates differed among HLA loci, with DRB1 alleles showing the most associated TCRs and HLA-C alleles showing the fewest. Three of the identified cytomegalovirus-associated TCR beta chains were confirmed in vitro to be specific for cytomegalovirus antigens. V-gene and J-gene trimming of TCR beta chains was associated with a missense DCLRE1C variant in a later genetic analysis, and the association was replicated in an independent cohort. According to a later analysis, parvovirus B19, influenza, CMV and Epstein-Barr virus appeared linked to several top co-occurrence clusters. The sequencing pipeline was judged likely to have produced a cluster of highly shared sequence variants as a technical artifact. Assigning TCR associations to individual alleles was difficult when HLA alleles, especially DR and DQ, strongly co-occurred. Because counts were too low, some 17 rarely observed V segments, including chromosome 9 orphons, were excluded from the earlier analysis of several hundred of the donors. Most TCR sequences were observed very rarely across donors, whereas some public TCRs were present in many individuals. The authors suggested that the approach could potentially be extended to other disease states and immunological phenotypes. In a later analysis, around 17,000 TCR beta sequences were associated with specific HLA alleles at a false discovery rate of 0.05. According to a later genetic analysis, donors in an Asian-associated ancestry cluster had fewer N-insertions in productive TCRs than the approximately 650-donor mean. A later analysis found that most CMV-associated TCR beta chains appeared HLA-restricted, with HLA associations seemingly driven largely by CMV exposure. Because some donors lacked HLA typing at each locus, the association tests relied only on the typed subset. The classifier was reported to diagnose cytomegalovirus status with high specificity and sensitivity in both the original and validation cohorts.

The rearrangement joined TRBV30 to TRBJ1-1, and possibly TRBD1, on 5 matching bases. This TCR was sampled from a woman aged 55-75 years in good health and CMV-seropositive. The material sequenced was PBMCs. The CDR3 protein: CAWTGMNTEAFF. In nucleotides, the sequence is TGTGCCTGGACAGGGATGAACACTGAAGCTTTCTTT.